The source of this TCR beta chain is a study of blood T cell repertoires in COVID-19. At the level of the study: Some COVID-19 samples were acute and others convalescent; all came from the United States, Italy and Spain. PBMCs, B-cell-depleted T cells, or T cells were the source of the cDNA or gDNA that made up the material.

In the original workflow: The authors estimated nucleated cell counts from reference gene primer amplification. The protocol was immunoSEQ multiplex PCR, while the TCRdb copy is restricted to in-frame clones and leaves out a portion. For V, J and clone size, that table is used; D and trimming come from the DNA. The data show about 240,000 clones, roughly 90% seen once. The germline V gene has CDR1 SGHRS and CDR2 YFSETQ. The CDR3 contains 15 residues. Trimming took 0 bases from V and 5 from J, leaving 12 bases between them. The sample was peripheral blood. The rearrangement joins TRBV5-1 to TRBJ2-1; TRBD2 is a possible D gene (6 bases). The TCR was taken from a man aged 55 to 69 with acute or convalescent COVID-19. CDR3 region: CASSLVTSSNNEQFF. For the CDR3, the DNA is TGCGCCAGCAGCTTGGTAACTAGCTCGAACAATGAGCAGTTCTTC. The full variable domain, rest sourced from reference TRBV5-1 and TRBJ2-1, is KAGVTQTPRYLIKTRGQQVTLSCSPISGHRSVSWYQQTPGQGLQFLFEYFSETQRNKGNFPGRFSGRQFSNSRSEMNVSTLELGDSALYLCASSLVTSSNNEQFFGPGTRLTVL.